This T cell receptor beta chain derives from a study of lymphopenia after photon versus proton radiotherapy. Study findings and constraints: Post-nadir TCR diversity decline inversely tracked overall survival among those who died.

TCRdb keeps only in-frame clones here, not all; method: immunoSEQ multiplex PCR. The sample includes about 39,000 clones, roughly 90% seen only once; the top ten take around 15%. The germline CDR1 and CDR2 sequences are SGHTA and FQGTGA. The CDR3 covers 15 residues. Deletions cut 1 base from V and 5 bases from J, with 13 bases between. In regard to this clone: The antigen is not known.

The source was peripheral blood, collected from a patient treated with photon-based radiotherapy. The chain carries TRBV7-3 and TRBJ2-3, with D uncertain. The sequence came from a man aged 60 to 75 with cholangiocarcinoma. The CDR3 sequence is CASSLSPALGDTQYF. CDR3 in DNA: TGTGCCAGCAGCTTAAGTCCCGCTCTGGGAGATACGCAGTATTTT.